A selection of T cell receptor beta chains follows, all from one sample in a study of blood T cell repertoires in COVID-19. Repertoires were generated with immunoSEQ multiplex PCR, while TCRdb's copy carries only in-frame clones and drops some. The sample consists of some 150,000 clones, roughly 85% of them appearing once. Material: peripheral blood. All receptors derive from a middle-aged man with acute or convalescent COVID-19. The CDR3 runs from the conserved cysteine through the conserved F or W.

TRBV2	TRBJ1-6	CASSERGQRDSPLHF
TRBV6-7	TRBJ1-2	CASSHGTKYGYTF
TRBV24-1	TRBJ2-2	CATSDWDRGRNGELFF
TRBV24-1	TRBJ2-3	CATSDERGPHTDTQYF
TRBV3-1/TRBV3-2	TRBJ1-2	CASSQWGEHGYTF
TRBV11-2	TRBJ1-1	CASSSQVGGRNTEAFF
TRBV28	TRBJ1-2	CASSFRGGYGYTF
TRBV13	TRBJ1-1	CASSSGTGYGTEAFF
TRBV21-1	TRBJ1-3	CASSKRVPSGNTIYF
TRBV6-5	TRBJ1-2	CASSYEGLGLSGGYTF
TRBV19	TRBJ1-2	CASSIKEGTDNYGYTF